Sequencing of this T cell receptor (beta chain) was carried out in a study of response to subunit inactivated influenza vaccine. The CDR3 has 15 amino acids. Losses at the gene ends were 5 bases for V and 5 bases for J; bases not matched to a gene: 12. Germline assignment: CDR1 PRHDT and CDR2 FYEKMQ (reference sequence). MiXCR, applied by TCRdb to the RT-PCR reads, yields one record per CDR3 protein. The sample lists 650,000 or so distinct CDR3 sequences; approximately 14% were seen once. This TCR came from a man aged 50 to 59 who received an inactivated influenza vaccine. The sample consisted of PBMCs from blood, taken around 15 days before vaccination. This chain joins TRBV13 and TRBJ2-7, with TRBD2 identical over 7 bases. For the CDR3, the DNA is TGTGCCAGCAGCCCTTGGGGGAGGGGTGACGACGAGCAGTACTTC. This codes for CASSPWGRGDDEQYF. Combining the CDR3 with reference TRBV13 and TRBJ2-7 gives the whole variable domain AAGVIQSPRHLIKEKRETATLKCYPIPRHDTVYWYQQGPGQDPQFLISFYEKMQSDKGSIPDRFSAQQFSDYHSELNMSSLELGDSALYFCASSPWGRGDDEQYFGPGTRLTVT.